Listed below are T cell receptor beta chains from one sample, sequenced in a study of TIL therapy for anti-PD-1-resistant metastatic lung cancer. Using immunoSEQ multiplex PCR, the repertoire was profiled, and TCRdb retains in-frame clones only, with some absent. The repertoire holds some 4,900 clones, with roughly 67% as singletons. Specimen: tumor tissue, collected at baseline. The source is a man between 65 and 85 years old with non-small cell lung cancer. Both conserved end residues are part of each CDR3. D genes are given only for firm matches. Size values are once, few and many counts, or a class for expanded clones, and some rows have none.

cdr3_nt,cdr3_aa,clone_size,j_call,d_call,v_call
TGCAGCGTTGGCCTCGACCCGGGACAGGGTATATACGAGCAGTACTTC,CSVGLDPGQGIYEQYF,.,TRBJ2-7,TRBD1,TRBV29-1
TGTGCCAGCAGTGATTTCACAGGGGGCGAAGCCAAAAACATTCAGTACTTC,CASSDFTGGEAKNIQYF,.,TRBJ2-4,TRBD1,TRBV6-1
TGCAGCGCCGAACGGGCGGTAAGGCCCTACAATGAGCAGTTCTTC,CSAERAVRPYNEQFF,.,TRBJ2-1,.,TRBV29-1
TGTGCCTGGAGTACCAGGACAGGGAATACTGAAGCTTTCTTT,CAWSTRTGNTEAFF,.,TRBJ1-1,TRBD1,TRBV30
TGTGCCAGCAGCCAAGAAAGGGGCAGGGAGGACAATCAGCCCCAGCATTTT,CASSQERGREDNQPQHF,.,TRBJ1-5,.,TRBV4-2
TGTGCCATCAGTGAGACAAAAGGACGGCAGAACACTGAAGCTTTCTTT,CAISETKGRQNTEAFF,few,TRBJ1-1,.,TRBV10-3
TGTGCCAGCAGCGTGGACAGGATCAACACCGGGGAGCTGTTTTTT,CASSVDRINTGELFF,.,TRBJ2-2,TRBD1,TRBV27
TGTGCCAGCAGTTTCGACAGGGTGAACACTGAAGCTTTCTTT,CASSFDRVNTEAFF,once,TRBJ1-1,TRBD1,TRBV28
TGCGCCAGCAGCTCACCTCGGCGGACCCGGTGGGCCGCAGATACGCAGTATTTT,CASSSPRRTRWAADTQYF,.,TRBJ2-3,.,TRBV5-1
TGTGCCAGCAGTATCACCCAGGGGGCGCGTGGGGAGACCCAGTACTTC,CASSITQGARGETQYF,once,TRBJ2-5,TRBD1,TRBV27
TGTGCCAGCAGCTCCACTAGCGGGAGTCCGTACGAGCAGTACTTC,CASSSTSGSPYEQYF,.,TRBJ2-7,TRBD2,TRBV5-6
TGTGCCAGCAGTTTGATACAGGGGAGGCAGCCCCAGCATTTT,CASSLIQGRQPQHF,few,TRBJ1-5,TRBD1,TRBV28
TGCAGTTGCCTAGAAGAGACCCAGTACTTC,CSCLEETQYF,.,TRBJ2-5,.,TRBV20-1
TGCGCCAGCAGCTTGTGGGGCGGAGGCTCCTACGAGCAGTACTTC,CASSLWGGGSYEQYF,once,TRBJ2-7,.,TRBV5-1
TGTGCCAGCAAGCAAAAGGTAGAGACCCAGTACTTC,CASKQKVETQYF,.,TRBJ2-5,.,TRBV28
TGTGCCAGCAGCTCTGCCCAGACTAGCGGGAGCTATGAGCAGTTCTTC,CASSSAQTSGSYEQFF,.,TRBJ2-1,TRBD2,TRBV11-1